This is a list of T cell receptor beta chains from one sample in a study of blood T cell repertoires in COVID-19. Sequenced by immunoSEQ multiplex PCR; TCRdb stores in-frame clones only, minus some. In the table there are 60,000 or so clones, 75% to 80% of which are singletons. The material sequenced was peripheral blood. The origin of the receptors is a human donor in a cohort sampled during active COVID-19. CDR3s include the opening cysteine and the closing phenylalanine or tryptophan. A D gene is named only where the DNA matches it firmly. Size is omitted from some rows. Given values are once, few, many or a class for expanded clones.

15	.	.	TRBJ1-6	TRBV9	CASSVAARGKSPLHF	TGTGCCAGCAGCGTAGCCGCCAGGGGTAAATCACCCCTCCACTTT
16	.	TRBD2	TRBJ2-2	TRBV9	CASSVVGGSDTGELFF	TGTGCCAGCAGCGTAGTCGGGGGGTCGGACACCGGGGAGCTGTTTTTT
16	.	TRBD2	TRBJ2-5	TRBV4-2	CASSRFSTSGGETQYF	TGTGCCAGCAGCCGATTTTCGACTAGCGGGGGGGAGACCCAGTACTTC
14	.	.	TRBJ1-5	TRBV6-2/TRBV6-3	CASSNRQQVRPQHF	TGTGCCAGCAGTAACCGACAGCAAGTACGGCCCCAGCATTTT
18	.	TRBD1	TRBJ1-3	TRBV4-1	CASSQDPAGGFSGNTIYF	TGCGCCAGCAGCCAAGATCCGGCAGGGGGATTCTCTGGAAACACCATATATTTT
13	.	.	TRBJ2-7	TRBV5-1	CASSSQGINEQYF	TGCGCCAGCAGTTCACAGGGAATCAACGAGCAGTACTTC
17	.	.	TRBJ1-3	TRBV9	CASSVGAGSFSGNTIYF	TGTGCCAGCAGCGTAGGGGCGGGATCATTCTCTGGAAACACCATATATTTT
13	.	.	TRBJ1-1	TRBV6-2/TRBV6-3	CASSYSMTAEAFF	TGTGCCAGCAGTTACTCGATGACAGCTGAAGCTTTCTTT
17	.	TRBD1	TRBJ1-5	TRBV6-1	CASSEDRGVLLNQPQHF	TGTGCCAGCAGTGAAGACAGGGGAGTGCTGTTAAATCAGCCCCAGCATTTT
14	.	.	TRBJ2-3	TRBV3-1/TRBV3-2	CASSPTPSTDTQYF	TGTGCCAGCAGCCCTACCCCAAGCACAGATACGCAGTATTTT
13	once	TRBD1	TRBJ1-2	TRBV4-2	CASSQTGLSGYTF	TGTGCCAGCAGCCAGACAGGGTTAAGTGGCTACACCTTC
13	.	TRBD1	TRBJ1-4	TRBV25-1	CASSEGTDNRLFF	TGTGCCAGCAGTGAGGGGACAGATAATAGGCTGTTTTTT
11	.	.	TRBJ2-1	TRBV11-1	CASSLGGEQFF	TGTGCCAGCAGCCTAGGAGGTGAGCAGTTCTTC
13	.	.	TRBJ1-1	TRBV5-1	CASSYSLNTEAFF	TGCGCCAGCAGCTATTCATTGAACACTGAAGCTTTCTTT
15	medium-sized	.	TRBJ2-1	TRBV5-4	CASSPDWDSYNEQFF	TGTGCCAGCAGCCCGGACTGGGACTCCTACAATGAGCAGTTCTTC
15	.	TRBD2	TRBJ2-1	TRBV4-2	CASSQESGNYNEQFF	TGTGCCAGCAGCCAAGAAAGCGGGAATTACAATGAGCAGTTCTTC
15	.	TRBD1	TRBJ1-1	TRBV3-1/TRBV3-2	CASSQLQGRGTEAFF	TGTGCCAGCAGCCAGCTACAGGGGCGTGGGACTGAAGCTTTCTTT
13	once	.	TRBJ1-1	TRBV3-1/TRBV3-2	CASSQGGLDEAFF	TGTGCCAGCAGCCAGGGGGGATTGGATGAAGCTTTCTTT
15	once	TRBD1	TRBJ1-1	TRBV19	CASSLGDRMKTEAFF	TGTGCCAGTAGCCTCGGGGACAGGATGAAGACTGAAGCTTTCTTT
11	.	TRBD1	TRBJ1-2	TRBV20-1	CSAGTGYGYTF	TGCAGTGCGGGGACAGGCTATGGCTACACCTTC
13	.	TRBD1	TRBJ1-2	TRBV29-1	CSVVVRGRRGYTF	TGCAGCGTCGTCGTCAGGGGGCGACGTGGCTACACCTTC
12	.	.	TRBJ2-3	TRBV18	CASSPDTNTQYF	TGTGCCAGCTCACCCGACACGAATACGCAGTATTTT
16	.	.	TRBJ2-3	TRBV5-1	CASSLRTADQGDTQYF	TGCGCCAGCAGCTTGAGAACGGCGGACCAGGGAGATACGCAGTATTTT
14	.	.	TRBJ2-2	TRBV6-5	CASSYRWAAGELFF	TGTGCCAGCAGTTATCGGTGGGCCGCCGGGGAGCTGTTTTTT
13	.	.	TRBJ2-5	TRBV7-9	CASSDSHGETQYF	TGTGCCAGCAGCGACAGTCACGGAGAGACCCAGTACTTC
15	.	.	TRBJ2-1	TRBV7-3	CASSLSRTSYNEQFF	TGTGCCAGCAGCCTCTCGCGGACTTCTTACAATGAGCAGTTCTTC
14	.	.	TRBJ1-1	TRBV3-1/TRBV3-2	CASSQGAGRTEAFF	TGTGCCAGCAGCCAAGGGGCCGGGAGGACTGAAGCTTTCTTT
14	.	.	TRBJ1-1	TRBV2	CASTDGGLNTEAFF	TGTGCCAGCACGGACGGGGGGCTGAACACTGAAGCTTTCTTT
17	once	TRBD2	TRBJ2-7	TRBV13	CASSHTGLAGLDYEQYF	TGTGCCAGCAGCCACACGGGACTAGCGGGACTAGACTACGAGCAGTACTTC
13	.	.	TRBJ1-5	TRBV19	CASSDIGSQPQHF	TGTGCCAGTAGCGACATAGGGAGTCAGCCCCAGCATTTT
13	.	TRBD1	TRBJ1-2	TRBV30	CALAGQEIFGYTF	TGTGCCCTTGCAGGACAGGAGATTTTTGGCTACACCTTC
17	.	.	TRBJ2-1	TRBV4-3	CASSQGVGAGVSNEQFF	TGCGCCAGCAGCCAAGGGGTTGGGGCAGGGGTATCCAATGAGCAGTTCTTC
14	.	TRBD2	TRBJ2-3	TRBV28	CASTPGGGTDTQYF	TGTGCCAGCACCCCGGGAGGGGGAACAGATACGCAGTATTTT
13	.	TRBD2	TRBJ2-7	TRBV4-1	CASSPNSGYEQYF	TGCGCCAGCAGCCCCAATAGCGGGTACGAGCAGTACTTC
15	.	.	TRBJ2-2	TRBV5-5	CASSVLDRRTGELFF	TGTGCCAGCAGCGTCCTGGACAGACGTACCGGGGAGCTGTTTTTT
14	.	.	TRBJ1-1	TRBV19	CASNLGREGTEAFF	TGTGCCAGTAATCTTGGGAGGGAGGGCACTGAAGCTTTCTTT
17	once	TRBD2	TRBJ2-3	TRBV9	CASSPRTSGGSTDTQYF	TGTGCCAGCAGCCCCCGGACTAGCGGGGGTAGCACAGATACGCAGTATTTT
13	.	.	TRBJ2-5	TRBV15	CATSIRTEETQYF	TGTGCCACCAGCATAAGGACTGAGGAGACCCAGTACTTC
15	.	TRBD2	TRBJ2-1	TRBV24-1	CATSDLRSGVNEQFF	TGTGCCACCAGTGATTTACGGAGCGGGGTTAATGAGCAGTTCTTC
14	.	.	TRBJ2-7	TRBV3-1/TRBV3-2	CASRKTGIGYEQYF	TGTGCCAGCAGAAAAACAGGGATTGGCTACGAGCAGTACTTC
15	.	TRBD2	TRBJ2-1	TRBV4-3	CASSQQAGSYNEQFF	TGCGCCAGCAGCCAACAAGCGGGGTCATACAATGAGCAGTTCTTC
14	few	.	TRBJ2-3	TRBV18	CASSPQRAGDTQYF	TGTGCCAGCTCACCACAGCGGGCGGGAGATACGCAGTATTTT
11	.	.	TRBJ2-2	TRBV20-1	CSASSGGELFF	TGCAGTGCTAGTTCCGGCGGGGAGCTGTTTTTT
14	.	.	TRBJ1-1	TRBV30	CAWIRGLLGTEAFF	TGTGCCTGGATACGAGGCCTTCTAGGTACTGAAGCTTTCTTT
11	.	.	TRBJ2-1	TRBV5-1	CASSFLNEQFF	TGCGCCAGCAGCTTTTTAAATGAGCAGTTCTTC
15	.	.	TRBJ2-2	TRBV27	CASSLDRGIPGELFF	TGTGCCAGCAGTTTGGATCGGGGGATCCCCGGGGAGCTGTTTTTT
15	.	.	TRBJ1-6	TRBV25-1	CASSEFRGGNSPLHF	TGTGCCAGCAGTGAATTCAGGGGTGGGAATTCACCCCTCCACTTT
16	.	TRBD1	TRBJ1-1	TRBV7-8	CASSLAGGQRNTEAFF	TGTGCCAGCAGCTTAGCCGGGGGACAGAGGAACACTGAAGCTTTCTTT
17	few	TRBD1	TRBJ1-5	TRBV28	CASSLHPGQGFNQPQHF	TGTGCCAGCAGTTTACACCCGGGACAGGGTTTCAATCAGCCCCAGCATTTT
17	.	.	TRBJ2-2	TRBV19	CASSAGSEIANTGELFF	TGTGCCAGTAGTGCGGGAAGTGAGATCGCGAACACCGGGGAGCTGTTTTTT
15	.	TRBD1	TRBJ1-4	TRBV10-3	CAIGTGGFTNEKLFF	TGTGCCATCGGGACAGGGGGATTCACTAATGAAAAACTGTTTTTT
13	.	.	TRBJ2-3	TRBV2	CASRPYSTDTQYF	TGTGCCAGCAGACCCTATAGCACAGATACGCAGTATTTT
13	.	.	TRBJ2-3	TRBV28	CASSPLSTDTQYF	TGTGCCAGCAGTCCCTTAAGCACAGATACGCAGTATTTT
14	.	.	TRBJ1-5	TRBV6-5	CASRSVRGNQPQHF	TGTGCCAGCAGATCCGTGCGGGGCAATCAGCCCCAGCATTTT
15	.	TRBD1	TRBJ2-2	TRBV10-2	CATTGGQANTGELFF	TGCGCCACCACCGGGGGACAGGCGAACACCGGGGAGCTGTTTTTT